A selection of T cell receptor beta chains follows, all from one sample in a study of cytomegalovirus exposure and HLA in healthy donors. Repertoires were generated with immunoSEQ multiplex PCR, while TCRdb's copy carries only in-frame clones and drops some. The sample shows around 220,000 clones, 65% to 80% of them seen only once. Sequenced sample: PBMCs. The receptors here all came from a girl aged 2-10 years in good health and CMV-seronegative. Both conserved end residues are part of each CDR3. A D gene is named only where the DNA matches it firmly. Size tells how often a clone was seen (once, few, many) or the class of an expanded clone, and some rows leave it out.

j_call	clone_size	d_call	v_call	cdr3_aa	cdr3_nt
TRBJ1-6	.	.	TRBV7-5	CVRSSGSYNSPLHF	TGTGTCAGAAGCTCGGGCTCCTATAATTCACCCCTCCACTTT
TRBJ1-3	.	.	TRBV6-6	CASSSLGVSGNTIYF	TGTGCCAGCAGTTCCTTGGGAGTCTCTGGAAACACCATATATTTT
TRBJ2-1	.	TRBD2	TRBV2	CASSWTSGGNNEQFF	TGTGCCAGCAGTTGGACTAGCGGGGGTAACAATGAGCAGTTCTTC
TRBJ2-3	.	TRBD2	TRBV2	CASREGLAGGTDTQYF	TGTGCCAGCAGAGAAGGACTAGCGGGGGGCACAGATACGCAGTATTTT
TRBJ2-5	.	TRBD2	TRBV7-9	CASSLSSGLALQETQYF	TGTGCCAGCAGCTTATCCTCGGGACTAGCGCTTCAAGAGACCCAGTACTTC
TRBJ2-7	.	TRBD1	TRBV6-1	CASRRDSSYEQYF	TGTGCCAGCAGGAGGGACAGCTCCTACGAGCAGTACTTC
TRBJ2-7	.	TRBD1	TRBV5-4	CASSLEGGGEQYF	TGTGCCAGCAGCTTGGAAGGGGGCGGCGAGCAGTACTTC
TRBJ2-2	.	TRBD2	TRBV5-1	CASSLAGEKSGELFF	TGCGCCAGCAGCTTAGCGGGAGAGAAAAGTGGGGAGCTGTTTTTT
TRBJ1-1	.	.	TRBV6-1	CASSESLRSYQAFF	TGTGCCAGCAGTGAAAGTCTAAGGAGTTATCAAGCTTTCTTT
TRBJ1-1	.	TRBD1	TRBV9	CASSVTGSVRTEAFF	TGTGCCAGCAGCGTGACAGGGAGCGTGAGGACTGAAGCTTTCTTT
TRBJ2-7	.	.	TRBV13	CASSYEGVGEQYF	TGTGCCAGCAGTTATGAGGGGGTTGGCGAGCAGTACTTC
TRBJ2-7	few	TRBD1	TRBV11-1	CASSRIQGVGVEQYF	TGTGCCAGCAGCAGGATACAGGGGGTGGGAGTCGAGCAGTACTTC
TRBJ2-7	.	TRBD2	TRBV30	CAWSRGVAGTYEQYF	TGTGCCTGGAGTCGAGGAGTAGCGGGGACCTACGAGCAGTACTTC
TRBJ1-6	.	TRBD1	TRBV5-1	CASSQTGSSYNSPLHF	TGCGCCAGCAGCCAGACAGGGAGCTCCTATAATTCACCCCTCCACTTT
TRBJ1-3	.	.	TRBV5-5	CASRAGRGSGNTIYF	TGTGCCAGCAGAGCGGGTCGCGGCTCTGGAAACACCATATATTTT
TRBJ2-3	.	.	TRBV10-3	CAISADREVLYF	TGTGCCATCAGTGCCGACAGGGAGGTGCTGTATTTT
TRBJ2-2	.	TRBD2	TRBV4-1	CASSQDIGTITGELFF	TGCGCCAGCAGCCAAGATATAGGGACTATCACCGGGGAGCTGTTTTTT
TRBJ2-3	.	.	TRBV6-1	CASSESRTQTDTQYF	TGTGCCAGCAGTGAAAGCCGCACCCAAACAGATACGCAGTATTTT
TRBJ2-1	.	.	TRBV5-4	CASSLVQGGNEQFF	TGTGCCAGCAGCTTGGTACAGGGCGGGAATGAGCAGTTCTTC
TRBJ1-1	.	.	TRBV6-1	CATRGYKNTEAFF	TGTGCCACCCGCGGGTATAAGAACACTGAAGCTTTCTTT
TRBJ2-1	.	.	TRBV23-1	CASLDRSSYNEQFF	TGCGCCAGCCTCGATCGGAGCTCCTACAATGAGCAGTTCTTC
TRBJ2-3	.	TRBD2	TRBV5-4	CASSPRGTSGRAEGTQYF	TGTGCCAGCAGCCCGCGGGGAACTAGCGGGAGGGCCGAGGGTACGCAGTATTTT
TRBJ2-7	.	TRBD1	TRBV6-5	CASSSGTGGTYEQYF	TGTGCCAGCAGTTCCGGGACAGGGGGAACCTACGAGCAGTACTTC
TRBJ2-7	.	TRBD2	TRBV5-6	CASSRLAGEIYEQYF	TGTGCCAGCAGCCGACTAGCGGGCGAGATCTACGAGCAGTACTTC
TRBJ2-1	.	.	TRBV25-1	CASSLYNEQFF	TGTGCCAGCAGTCTGTACAATGAGCAGTTCTTC
TRBJ2-2	.	TRBD1	TRBV14	CASSQPGQGALLGGELFF	TGTGCCAGCAGCCAACCCGGACAGGGGGCCTTATTGGGCGGGGAGCTGTTTTTT
TRBJ2-3	.	TRBD2	TRBV5-4	CASSPGGSHTDTQYF	TGTGCCAGCAGCCCCGGGGGGTCGCACACAGATACGCAGTATTTT
TRBJ1-3	.	.	TRBV6-5	CASSRSQAFGNTIYF	TGTGCCAGCAGCCGGTCCCAAGCTTTCGGAAACACCATATATTTT
TRBJ2-6	.	.	TRBV18	CASATSGSGANVLTF	TGTGCCAGCGCCACGTCGGGGTCAGGGGCCAACGTCCTGACTTTC
TRBJ2-2	few	.	TRBV5-1	CASSPRDTNTGELFF	TGCGCCAGCAGCCCCCGGGACACGAACACCGGGGAGCTGTTTTTT
TRBJ2-6	once	TRBD1	TRBV7-9	CASSFNPGRGSGANVLTF	TGTGCCAGCAGCTTTAACCCAGGCAGGGGGTCTGGGGCCAACGTCCTGACTTTC
TRBJ1-2	.	.	TRBV11-2	CASSLAPRSYTF	TGTGCCAGCAGCTTAGCGCCTAGAAGCTACACCTTC
TRBJ1-2	few	TRBD1	TRBV4-2	CASSQAQGAGYTF	TGTGCCAGCAGCCAAGCACAGGGGGCTGGCTACACCTTC
TRBJ1-5	few	.	TRBV23-1	CASSRGRVNQPQHF	TGCGCCAGCAGTCGGGGCAGGGTAAATCAGCCCCAGCATTTT
TRBJ1-2	.	.	TRBV7-9	CASSLVQGNNYGYTF	TGTGCCAGCAGCTTAGTCCAGGGAAATAACTATGGCTACACCTTC
TRBJ1-3	.	.	TRBV5-4	CASSLYAGTGNTIYF	TGTGCCAGCAGCTTGTATGCGGGGACTGGAAACACCATATATTTT
TRBJ2-7	.	.	TRBV7-2	CASNPTNSYEQYF	TGTGCCAGCAACCCGACTAACTCCTACGAGCAGTACTTC
TRBJ1-2	few	.	TRBV30	CAWSEDRNYGYTF	TGTGCCTGGAGTGAGGACAGAAACTATGGCTACACCTTC
TRBJ2-3	.	TRBD2	TRBV7-9	CASSLLSGRADTQYF	TGTGCCAGCAGCTTATTAAGCGGGAGGGCAGATACGCAGTATTTT
TRBJ2-7	.	TRBD2	TRBV4-2	CASSQGSGRAGSSYEQYF	TGTGCCAGCAGCCAAGGTAGCGGGAGGGCTGGGAGCTCCTACGAGCAGTACTTC
TRBJ1-5	.	.	TRBV7-6	CASSPGGNQPQHF	TGTGCCAGCAGCCCGGGGGGCAATCAGCCCCAGCATTTT
TRBJ1-2	.	.	TRBV7-8	CASSWARADYGYTF	TGTGCCAGCAGCTGGGCCAGGGCGGACTATGGCTACACCTTC
TRBJ1-1	.	.	TRBV7-9	CASSLGTGDTEAFF	TGTGCCAGCAGCTTAGGGACGGGGGACACTGAAGCTTTCTTT
TRBJ2-5	.	TRBD2	TRBV9	CASSVEAGEETQYF	TGTGCCAGCAGCGTAGAAGCGGGGGAGGAGACCCAGTACTTC
TRBJ1-6	.	TRBD1	TRBV10-3	CAISELGQGDSPLHF	TGTGCCATCAGTGAGTTAGGACAGGGGGATTCACCCCTCCACTTT
TRBJ2-1	.	.	TRBV4-1	CASSQGRGYEQFF	TGCGCCAGCAGCCAAGGGAGGGGCTATGAGCAGTTCTTC
TRBJ1-5	.	TRBD1	TRBV19	CASSIWDRGDQPQHF	TGTGCCAGTAGTATTTGGGACAGGGGGGACCAGCCCCAGCATTTT
TRBJ1-5	.	.	TRBV27	CASRSGNQPQHF	TGTGCCAGCAGATCGGGCAATCAGCCCCAGCATTTT
TRBJ2-4	.	.	TRBV30	CAWSPRGAKNIQYF	TGTGCCTGGAGCCCGCGAGGAGCCAAAAACATTCAGTACTTC
TRBJ2-4	.	.	TRBV7-9	CASSFRGNIQYF	TGTGCCAGCAGCTTTCGAGGGAACATTCAGTACTTC
TRBJ1-5	few	TRBD1	TRBV9	CASSVGQGSWPQHF	TGTGCCAGCAGCGTGGGACAGGGGAGTTGGCCCCAGCATTTT
TRBJ2-3	.	TRBD2	TRBV2	CASSGVETELAGWRDTQYF	TGTGCCAGCAGTGGGGTTGAAACCGAACTAGCGGGGTGGAGAGATACGCAGTATTTT
TRBJ1-4	.	.	TRBV4-1	CASNSPGTLNEKLFF	TGCGCCAGCAACTCGCCCGGGACACTGAATGAAAAACTGTTTTTT